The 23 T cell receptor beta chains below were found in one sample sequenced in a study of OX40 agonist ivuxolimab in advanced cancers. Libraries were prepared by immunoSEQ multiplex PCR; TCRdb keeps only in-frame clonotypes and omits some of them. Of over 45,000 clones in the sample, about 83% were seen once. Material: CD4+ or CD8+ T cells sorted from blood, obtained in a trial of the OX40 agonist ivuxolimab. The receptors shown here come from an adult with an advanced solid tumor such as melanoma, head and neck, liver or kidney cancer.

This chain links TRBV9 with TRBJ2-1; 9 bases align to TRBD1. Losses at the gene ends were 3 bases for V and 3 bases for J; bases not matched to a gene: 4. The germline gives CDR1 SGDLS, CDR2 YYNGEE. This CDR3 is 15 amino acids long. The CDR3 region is CASSGQTGGYNEQFF. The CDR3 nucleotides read TGTGCCAGCAGCGGACAGACAGGGGGCTACAATGAGCAGTTCTTC.

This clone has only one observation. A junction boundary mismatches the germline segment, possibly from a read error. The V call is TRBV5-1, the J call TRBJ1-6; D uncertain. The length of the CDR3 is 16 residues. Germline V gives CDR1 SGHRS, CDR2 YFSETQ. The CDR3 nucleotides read TGCGCCAGCAGCTTCAGTGAGTCGCGTTATAATTCACTCCTCCACTTT. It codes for CASSFSESRYNSLLHF.

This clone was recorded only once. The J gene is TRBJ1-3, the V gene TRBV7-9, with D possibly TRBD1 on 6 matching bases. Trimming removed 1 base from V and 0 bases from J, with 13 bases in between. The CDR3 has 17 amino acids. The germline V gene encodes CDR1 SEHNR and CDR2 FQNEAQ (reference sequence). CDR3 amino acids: CASSLGQGRDSGNTIYF. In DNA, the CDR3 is TGTGCCAGCAGCTTAGGGCAGGGGAGAGACTCTGGAAACACCATATATTTT. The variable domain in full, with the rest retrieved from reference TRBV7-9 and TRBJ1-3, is DTGVSQNPRHKITKRGQNVTFRCDPISEHNRLYWYRQTLGQGPEFLTYFQNEAQLEKSRLLSDRFSAERPKGSFSTLEIQRTEQGDSAMYLCASSLGQGRDSGNTIYFGEGSWLTVV.

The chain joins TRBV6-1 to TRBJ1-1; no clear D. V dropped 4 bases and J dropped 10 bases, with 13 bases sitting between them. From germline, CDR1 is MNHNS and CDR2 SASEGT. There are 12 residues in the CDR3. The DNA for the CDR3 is TGTGCCAGCAGTGGCGCCCCAACCGGAGCTTTCTTT. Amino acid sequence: CASSGAPTGAFF.

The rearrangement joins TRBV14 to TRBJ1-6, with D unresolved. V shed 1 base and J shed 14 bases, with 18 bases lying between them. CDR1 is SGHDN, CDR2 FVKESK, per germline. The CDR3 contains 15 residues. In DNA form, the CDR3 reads TGTGCCAGCAGCCAAGTCCTGATTTCCGGTCGGGCCCTCCACTTT. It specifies CASSQVLISGRALHF.

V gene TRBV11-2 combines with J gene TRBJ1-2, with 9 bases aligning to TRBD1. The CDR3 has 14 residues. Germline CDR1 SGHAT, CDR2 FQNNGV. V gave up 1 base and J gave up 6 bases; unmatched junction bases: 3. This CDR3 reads CASSLVGQGNGYTF. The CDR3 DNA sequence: TGTGCCAGCAGCTTAGTGGGACAGGGAAATGGCTACACCTTC.

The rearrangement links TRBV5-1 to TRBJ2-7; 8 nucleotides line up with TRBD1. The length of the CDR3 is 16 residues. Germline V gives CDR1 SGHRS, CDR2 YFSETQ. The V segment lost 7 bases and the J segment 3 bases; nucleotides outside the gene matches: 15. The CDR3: CASSSAGGAGIYEQYF. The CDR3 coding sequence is TGCGCCAGCTCTTCCGCAGGGGGCGCAGGAATCTACGAGCAGTACTTC. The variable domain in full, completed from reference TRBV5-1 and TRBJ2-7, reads KAGVTQTPRYLIKTRGQQVTLSCSPISGHRSVSWYQQTPGQGLQFLFEYFSETQRNKGNFPGRFSGRQFSNSRSEMNVSTLELGDSALYLCASSSAGGAGIYEQYFGPGTRLTVT.

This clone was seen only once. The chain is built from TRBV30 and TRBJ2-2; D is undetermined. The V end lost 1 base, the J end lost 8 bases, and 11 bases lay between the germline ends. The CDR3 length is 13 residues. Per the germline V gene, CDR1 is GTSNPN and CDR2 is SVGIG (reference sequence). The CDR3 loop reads CAWSAVFGGELFF. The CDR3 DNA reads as TGTGCCTGGAGTGCGGTCTTCGGAGGGGAGCTGTTTTTT.

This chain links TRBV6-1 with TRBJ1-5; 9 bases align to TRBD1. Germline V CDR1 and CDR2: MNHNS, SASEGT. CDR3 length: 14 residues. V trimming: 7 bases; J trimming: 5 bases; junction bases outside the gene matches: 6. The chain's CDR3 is CASNPGQGHQPQHF. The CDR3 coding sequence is TGTGCCAGCAACCCGGGACAGGGACATCAGCCCCAGCATTTT.

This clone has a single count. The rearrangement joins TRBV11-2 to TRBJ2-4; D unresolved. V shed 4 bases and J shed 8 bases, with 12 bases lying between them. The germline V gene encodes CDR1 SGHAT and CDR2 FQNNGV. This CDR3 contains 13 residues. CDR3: CASSSITLDIQYF. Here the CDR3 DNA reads TGTGCCAGCAGCTCCATCACCTTGGACATTCAGTACTTC.

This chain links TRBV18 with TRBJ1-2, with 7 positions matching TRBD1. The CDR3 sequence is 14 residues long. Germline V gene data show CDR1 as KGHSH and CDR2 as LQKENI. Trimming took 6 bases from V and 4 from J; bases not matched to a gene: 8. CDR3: CASSRQGTIYGYTF. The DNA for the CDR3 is TGTGCCAGCTCGCGACAGGGCACGATCTATGGCTACACCTTC.

The CDR3 bases are TGTGCCAGCAGCATACAAACAGGGGGAATCGGAAAACTGTTTTTT. As protein: CASSIQTGGIGKLFF. V usage is TRBV11-2 and J usage is TRBJ1-4; 8 bases are a match to TRBD1. There are 15 residues in the CDR3. Germline lookup yields CDR1 SGHAT and CDR2 FQNNGV. The J segment lost 10 bases and the V segment lost 5 bases, leaving 12 bases of the junction unmatched.

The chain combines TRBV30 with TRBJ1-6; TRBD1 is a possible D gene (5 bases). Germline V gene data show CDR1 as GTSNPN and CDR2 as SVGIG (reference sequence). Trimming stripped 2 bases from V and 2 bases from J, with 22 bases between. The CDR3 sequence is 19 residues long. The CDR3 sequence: CAWSPFQGISYAYNSPLHF. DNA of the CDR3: TGTGCCTGGAGTCCCTTCCAGGGAATCTCCTATGCCTATAATTCACCCCTCCACTTT.

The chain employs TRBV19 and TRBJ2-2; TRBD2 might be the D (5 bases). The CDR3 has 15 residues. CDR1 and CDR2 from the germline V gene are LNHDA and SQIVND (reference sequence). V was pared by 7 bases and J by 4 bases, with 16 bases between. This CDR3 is CASIPPGRTTGELFF. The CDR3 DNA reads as TGTGCCAGTATACCCCCGGGGAGAACCACCGGGGAGCTGTTTTTT.

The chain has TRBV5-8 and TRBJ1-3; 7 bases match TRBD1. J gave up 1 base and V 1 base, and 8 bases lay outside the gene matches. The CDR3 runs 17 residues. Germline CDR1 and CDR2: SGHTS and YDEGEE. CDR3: CASSLLLDRASGNTIYF. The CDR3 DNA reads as TGTGCCAGCAGCTTGCTCCTCGACAGGGCGTCTGGAAACACCATATATTTT.

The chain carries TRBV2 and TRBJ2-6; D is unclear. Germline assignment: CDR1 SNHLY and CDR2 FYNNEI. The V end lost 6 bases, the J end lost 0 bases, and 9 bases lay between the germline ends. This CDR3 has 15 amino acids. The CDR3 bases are TGTGCCAGCAGGAGAGGCAGCTCTGGGGCCAACGTCCTGACTTTC. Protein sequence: CASRRGSSGANVLTF.

CDR3 sequence (DNA): TGTGCCAGCAGCCGACTAGCGGGGGGCACAGATACGCAGTATTTT. Amino acids: CASSRLAGGTDTQYF. The V call is TRBV4-2, the J call TRBJ2-3, with 12 bases matching TRBD2. Trimming cost V 4 bases and J 1 base; bases outside gene matches: 0. This CDR3 has 15 residues. Germline CDR1 and CDR2: LGHNA and YNFKEQ.

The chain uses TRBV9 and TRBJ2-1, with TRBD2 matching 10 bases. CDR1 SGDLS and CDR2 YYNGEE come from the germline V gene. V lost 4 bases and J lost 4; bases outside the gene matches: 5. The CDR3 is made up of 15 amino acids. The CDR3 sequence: CASSSETSGYNEQFF. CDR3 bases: TGTGCCAGCAGCAGCGAGACTAGCGGGTACAATGAGCAGTTCTTC.

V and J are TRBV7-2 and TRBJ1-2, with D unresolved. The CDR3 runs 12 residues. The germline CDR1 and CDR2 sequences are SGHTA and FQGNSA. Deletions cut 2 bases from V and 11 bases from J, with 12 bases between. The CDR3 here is CASSLYGRRYTF. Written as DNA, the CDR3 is TGTGCCAGCAGCTTATACGGACGGCGGTACACCTTC.

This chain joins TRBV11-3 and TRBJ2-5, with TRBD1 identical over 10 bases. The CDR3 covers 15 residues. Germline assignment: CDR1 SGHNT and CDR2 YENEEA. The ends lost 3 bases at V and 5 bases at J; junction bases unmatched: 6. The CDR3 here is CASSLGTGVMETQYF. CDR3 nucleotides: TGTGCCAGCAGCTTGGGGACAGGGGTGATGGAGACCCAGTACTTC.

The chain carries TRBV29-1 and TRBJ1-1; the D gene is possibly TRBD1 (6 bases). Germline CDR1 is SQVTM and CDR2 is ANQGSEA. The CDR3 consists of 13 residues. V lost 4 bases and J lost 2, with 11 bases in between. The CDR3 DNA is TGCAGCGTTGTGACAGGCACAAACACTGAAGCTTTCTTT. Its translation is CSVVTGTNTEAFF.

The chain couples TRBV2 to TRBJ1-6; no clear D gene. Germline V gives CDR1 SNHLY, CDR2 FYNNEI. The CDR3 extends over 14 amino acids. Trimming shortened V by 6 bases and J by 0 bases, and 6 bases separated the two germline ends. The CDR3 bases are TGTGCCAGCAGCCAGAGCTCCTATAATTCACCCCTCCACTTT. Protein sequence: CASSQSSYNSPLHF.

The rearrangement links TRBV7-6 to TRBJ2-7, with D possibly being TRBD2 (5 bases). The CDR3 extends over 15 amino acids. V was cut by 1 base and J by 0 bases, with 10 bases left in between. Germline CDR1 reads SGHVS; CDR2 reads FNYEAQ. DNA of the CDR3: TGTGCCAGCAGCTTAGGAGTGACTACCTCCTACGAGCAGTACTTC. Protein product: CASSLGVTTSYEQYF.